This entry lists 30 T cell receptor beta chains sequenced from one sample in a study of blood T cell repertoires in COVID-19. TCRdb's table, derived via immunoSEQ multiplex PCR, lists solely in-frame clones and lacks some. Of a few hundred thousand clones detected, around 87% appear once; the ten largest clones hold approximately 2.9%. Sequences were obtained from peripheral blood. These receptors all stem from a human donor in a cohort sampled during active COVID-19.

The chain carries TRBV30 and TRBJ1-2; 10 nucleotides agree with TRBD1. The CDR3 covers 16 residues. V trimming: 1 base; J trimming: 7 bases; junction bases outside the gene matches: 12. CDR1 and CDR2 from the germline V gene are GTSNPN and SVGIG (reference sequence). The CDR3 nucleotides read TGTGCCTGGAGTGAAGGTGTCGGGACAGGGGTCGGTGGCTACACCTTC. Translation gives CAWSEGVGTGVGGYTF.

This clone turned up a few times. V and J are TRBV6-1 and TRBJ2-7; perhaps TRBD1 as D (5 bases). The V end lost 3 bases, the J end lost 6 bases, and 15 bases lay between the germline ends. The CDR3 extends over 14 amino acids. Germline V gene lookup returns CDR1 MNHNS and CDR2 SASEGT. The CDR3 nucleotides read TGTGCCAGCAGTGAGGCTCAGGGAAAGTTCGAGCAGTACTTC. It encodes CASSEAQGKFEQYF.

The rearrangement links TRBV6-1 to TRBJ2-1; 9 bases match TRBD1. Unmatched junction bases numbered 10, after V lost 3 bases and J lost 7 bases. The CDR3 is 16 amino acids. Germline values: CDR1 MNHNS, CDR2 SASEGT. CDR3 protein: CASSDIAGQGSNEQFF. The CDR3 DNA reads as TGTGCCAGCAGTGATATCGCGGGACAGGGTAGTAATGAGCAGTTCTTC.

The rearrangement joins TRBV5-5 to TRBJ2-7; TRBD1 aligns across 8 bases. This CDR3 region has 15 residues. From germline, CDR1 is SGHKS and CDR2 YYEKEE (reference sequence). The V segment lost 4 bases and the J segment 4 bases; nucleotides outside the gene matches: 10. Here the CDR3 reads CASSGNNHRGYEQYF. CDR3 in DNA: TGTGCCAGCAGCGGGAATAACCACAGGGGGTACGAGCAGTACTTC.

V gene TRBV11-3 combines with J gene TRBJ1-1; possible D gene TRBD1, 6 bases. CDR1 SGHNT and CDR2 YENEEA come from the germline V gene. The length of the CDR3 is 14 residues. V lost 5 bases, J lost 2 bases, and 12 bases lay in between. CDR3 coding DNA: TGTGCCAGCAGCCCCGCAGGGGTCAACACTGAAGCTTTCTTT. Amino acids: CASSPAGVNTEAFF.

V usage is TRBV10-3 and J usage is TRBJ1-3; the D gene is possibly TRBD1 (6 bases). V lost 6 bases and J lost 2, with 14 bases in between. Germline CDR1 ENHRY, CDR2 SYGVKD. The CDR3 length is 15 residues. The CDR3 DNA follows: TGTGCCATCAGGCTCACAGGGCTTCCTGGAAACACCATATATTTT. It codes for CAIRLTGLPGNTIYF.

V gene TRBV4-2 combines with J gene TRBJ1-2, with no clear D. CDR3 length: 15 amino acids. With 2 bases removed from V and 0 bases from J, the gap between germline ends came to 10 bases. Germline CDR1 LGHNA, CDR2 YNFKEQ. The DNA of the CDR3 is TGTGCCAGCAGCCAAAGAGGTTCCGCTAACTATGGCTACACCTTC. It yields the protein CASSQRGSANYGYTF.

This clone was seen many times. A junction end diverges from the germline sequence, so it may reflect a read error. The CDR3 DNA reads TGTGCCAGCAGGTTGGCCAGGTTTTCCCCTAATCAGCCCCAGCATTTT. Translating gives CASRLARFSPNQPQHF. V usage is TRBV5-4 and J usage is TRBJ1-5, with D hard to call. CDR3 length equals 16 residues. Germline V lookup: CDR1 SGHNT, CDR2 YYREEE (reference sequence).

The CDR3 region is CASSLDRVYGYTF. The CDR3 DNA sequence: TGCGCCAGCAGCTTGGACAGGGTCTATGGCTACACCTTC. V and J are TRBV5-1 and TRBJ1-2; a weak D match, TRBD1 (6 bases). This CDR3 has 13 amino acids. The V gene's germline CDR1 is SGHRS and CDR2 YFSETQ. V lost 0 bases and J 4 bases, leaving 7 bases between the germline ends.

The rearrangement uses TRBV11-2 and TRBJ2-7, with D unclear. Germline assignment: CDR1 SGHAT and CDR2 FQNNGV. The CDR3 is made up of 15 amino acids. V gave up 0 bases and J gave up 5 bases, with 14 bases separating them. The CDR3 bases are TGTGCCAGCAGCTTAGAGCTCTCCACAGTCCACGAGCAGTACTTC. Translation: CASSLELSTVHEQYF.

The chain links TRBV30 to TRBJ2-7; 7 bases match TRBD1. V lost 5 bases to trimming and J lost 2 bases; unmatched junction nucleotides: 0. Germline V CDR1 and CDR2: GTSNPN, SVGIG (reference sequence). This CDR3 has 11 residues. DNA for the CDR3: TGTGCCTGGGACAGGGCCTACGAGCAGTACTTC. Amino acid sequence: CAWDRAYEQYF.

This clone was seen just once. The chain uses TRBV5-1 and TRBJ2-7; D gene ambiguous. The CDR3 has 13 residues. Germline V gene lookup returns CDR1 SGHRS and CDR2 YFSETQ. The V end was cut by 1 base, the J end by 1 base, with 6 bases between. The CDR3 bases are TGCGCCAGCAGCTTGCAGGCGTCCTACGAGCAGTACTTC. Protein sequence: CASSLQASYEQYF. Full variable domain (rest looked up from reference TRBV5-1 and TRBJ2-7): KAGVTQTPRYLIKTRGQQVTLSCSPISGHRSVSWYQQTPGQGLQFLFEYFSETQRNKGNFPGRFSGRQFSNSRSEMNVSTLELGDSALYLCASSLQASYEQYFGPGTRLTVT.

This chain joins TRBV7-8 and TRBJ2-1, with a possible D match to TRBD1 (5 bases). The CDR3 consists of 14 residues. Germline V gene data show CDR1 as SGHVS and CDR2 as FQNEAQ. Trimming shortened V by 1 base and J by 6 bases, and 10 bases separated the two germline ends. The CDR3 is CASSLGLQGNEQFF. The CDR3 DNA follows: TGTGCCAGCAGCTTAGGACTCCAGGGCAATGAGCAGTTCTTC.

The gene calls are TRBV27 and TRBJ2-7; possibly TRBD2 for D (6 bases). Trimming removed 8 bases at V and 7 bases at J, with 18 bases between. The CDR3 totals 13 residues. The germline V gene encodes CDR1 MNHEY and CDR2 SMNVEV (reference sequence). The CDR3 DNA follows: TGTGCCAGCTCGCGGGGCCGGGCTCGTGAGCAGTACTTC. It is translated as CASSRGRAREQYF.

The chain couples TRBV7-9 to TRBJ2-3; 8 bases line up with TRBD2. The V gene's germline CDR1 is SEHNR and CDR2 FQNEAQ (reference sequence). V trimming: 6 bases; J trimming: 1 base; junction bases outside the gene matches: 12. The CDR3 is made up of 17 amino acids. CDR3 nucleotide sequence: TGTGCCAGCAGTTATAGCGGGGCGGACGCCGGCACAGATACGCAGTATTTT. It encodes CASSYSGADAGTDTQYF.

CDR3 amino acids: CASSGTRTGGPNQPQHF. Here the CDR3 DNA reads TGTGCCAGCAGTGGGACCAGGACAGGGGGTCCTAATCAGCCCCAGCATTTT. The V call is TRBV6-1, the J call TRBJ1-5, with 10 bases identical to TRBD1. V was pared by 4 bases and J by 4 bases, with 10 bases of the junction left unmatched. The CDR3 has 17 amino acids. Germline CDR1 MNHNS, CDR2 SASEGT.

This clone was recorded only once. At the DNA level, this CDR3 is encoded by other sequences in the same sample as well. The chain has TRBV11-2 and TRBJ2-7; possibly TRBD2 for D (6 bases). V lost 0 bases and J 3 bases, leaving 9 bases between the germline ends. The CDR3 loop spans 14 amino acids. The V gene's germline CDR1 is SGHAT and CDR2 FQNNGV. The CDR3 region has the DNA TGTGCCAGCAGCTTAGATCCGGGGGACTACGAGCAGTACTTC. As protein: CASSLDPGDYEQYF.

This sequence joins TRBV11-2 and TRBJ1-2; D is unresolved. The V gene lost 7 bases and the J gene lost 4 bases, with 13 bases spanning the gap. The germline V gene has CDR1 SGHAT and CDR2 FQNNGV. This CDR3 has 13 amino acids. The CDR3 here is CASKSEGGYGYTF. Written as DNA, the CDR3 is TGTGCCAGCAAGTCGGAGGGAGGCTATGGCTACACCTTC.

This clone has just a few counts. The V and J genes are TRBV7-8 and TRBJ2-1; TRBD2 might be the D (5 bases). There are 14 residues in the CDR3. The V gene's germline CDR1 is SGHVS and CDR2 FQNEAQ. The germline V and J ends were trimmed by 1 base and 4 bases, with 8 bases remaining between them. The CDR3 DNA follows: TGTGCCAGCAGCTTAGAGGGAGCTTACAATGAGCAGTTCTTC. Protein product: CASSLEGAYNEQFF.

The CDR3 sequence: CASRSGQNTEAFF. In nucleotides, the CDR3 is TGCGCCAGCAGATCAGGACAGAACACTGAAGCTTTCTTT. This chain connects TRBV5-1 to TRBJ1-1; D might be TRBD1 (5 bases). Germline-derived CDR1 and CDR2 are SGHRS and YFSETQ. Trimming left V 5 bases short and J 1 base short, with 9 bases between. CDR3 length: 13 amino acids.

As DNA, the CDR3 is TGTGCCAGCAGCCCCCAGACAGGGGCTTGGGATCAGCAGTTCTTC. As protein: CASSPQTGAWDQQFF. This rearrangement joins TRBV7-3 to TRBJ2-1; 8 nucleotides agree with TRBD1. Per germline, CDR1 SGHTA and CDR2 FQGTGA. Trimming cost V 5 bases and J 11 bases; bases outside gene matches: 14. CDR3 size: 15 residues.

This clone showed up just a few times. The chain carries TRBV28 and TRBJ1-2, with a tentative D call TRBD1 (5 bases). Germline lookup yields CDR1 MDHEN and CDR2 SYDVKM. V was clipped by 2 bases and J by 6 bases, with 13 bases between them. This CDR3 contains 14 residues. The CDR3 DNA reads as TGTGCCAGCAGTTTAGGCAGGGAGGTGCATGGCTACACCTTC. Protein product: CASSLGREVHGYTF.

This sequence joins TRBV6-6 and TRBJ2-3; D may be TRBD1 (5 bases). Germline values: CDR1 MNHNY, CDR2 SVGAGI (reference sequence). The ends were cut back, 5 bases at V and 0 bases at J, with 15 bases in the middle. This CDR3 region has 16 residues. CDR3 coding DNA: TGTGCCAGCAGTCTACAGGATCTGTCTAGCACAGATACGCAGTATTTT. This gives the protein CASSLQDLSSTDTQYF.

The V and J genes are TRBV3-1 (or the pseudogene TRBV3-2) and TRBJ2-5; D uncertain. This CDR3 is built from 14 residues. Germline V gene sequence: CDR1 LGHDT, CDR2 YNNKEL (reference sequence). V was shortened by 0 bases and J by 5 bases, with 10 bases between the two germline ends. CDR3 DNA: TGTGCCAGCAGCCAAGATTACAGTGCGGAGACCCAGTACTTC. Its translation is CASSQDYSAETQYF.

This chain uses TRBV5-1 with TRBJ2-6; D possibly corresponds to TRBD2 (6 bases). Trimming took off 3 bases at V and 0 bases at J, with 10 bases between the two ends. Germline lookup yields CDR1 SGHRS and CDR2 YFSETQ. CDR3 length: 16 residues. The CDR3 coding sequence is TGCGCCAGCAGCTCGGGGGAAAGCTCTGGGGCCAACGTCCTGACTTTC. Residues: CASSSGESSGANVLTF. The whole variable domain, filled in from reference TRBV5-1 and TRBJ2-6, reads KAGVTQTPRYLIKTRGQQVTLSCSPISGHRSVSWYQQTPGQGLQFLFEYFSETQRNKGNFPGRFSGRQFSNSRSEMNVSTLELGDSALYLCASSSGESSGANVLTFGAGSRLTVL.

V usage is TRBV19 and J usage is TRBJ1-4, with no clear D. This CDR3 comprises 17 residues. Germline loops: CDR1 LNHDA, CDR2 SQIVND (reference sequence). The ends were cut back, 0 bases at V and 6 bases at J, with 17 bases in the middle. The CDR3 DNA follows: TGTGCCAGTAGTATAGATCCCATTGGTGGGGAGGATGAAAAACTGTTTTTT. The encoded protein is CASSIDPIGGEDEKLFF.

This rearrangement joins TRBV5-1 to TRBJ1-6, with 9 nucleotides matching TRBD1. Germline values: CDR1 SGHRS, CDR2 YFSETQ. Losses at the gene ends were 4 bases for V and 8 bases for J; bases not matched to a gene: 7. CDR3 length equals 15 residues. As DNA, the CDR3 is TGCGCCAGCAGCCCCCGGGACAGGGAGGATTCACCCCTCCACTTT. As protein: CASSPRDREDSPLHF.

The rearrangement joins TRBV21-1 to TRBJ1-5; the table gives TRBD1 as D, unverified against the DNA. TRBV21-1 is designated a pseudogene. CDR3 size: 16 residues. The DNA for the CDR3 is TGTGCCAGCAGCACCCAGCGGACAGGTCTAGATCAGCCCCAGCATTTT. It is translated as CASSTQRTGLDQPQHF.

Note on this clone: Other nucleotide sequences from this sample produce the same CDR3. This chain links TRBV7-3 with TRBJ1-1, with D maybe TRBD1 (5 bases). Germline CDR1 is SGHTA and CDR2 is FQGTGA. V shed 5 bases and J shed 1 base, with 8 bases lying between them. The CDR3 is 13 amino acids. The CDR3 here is CASSADKNTEAFF. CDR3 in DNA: TGTGCCAGCAGCGCGGACAAGAACACTGAAGCTTTCTTT.

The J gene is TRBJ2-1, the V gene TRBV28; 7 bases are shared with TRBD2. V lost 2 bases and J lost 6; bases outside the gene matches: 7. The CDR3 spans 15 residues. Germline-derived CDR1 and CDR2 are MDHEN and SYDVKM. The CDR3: CASSLGALAFNEQFF. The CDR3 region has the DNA TGTGCCAGCAGTTTAGGGGCACTAGCGTTCAATGAGCAGTTCTTC.